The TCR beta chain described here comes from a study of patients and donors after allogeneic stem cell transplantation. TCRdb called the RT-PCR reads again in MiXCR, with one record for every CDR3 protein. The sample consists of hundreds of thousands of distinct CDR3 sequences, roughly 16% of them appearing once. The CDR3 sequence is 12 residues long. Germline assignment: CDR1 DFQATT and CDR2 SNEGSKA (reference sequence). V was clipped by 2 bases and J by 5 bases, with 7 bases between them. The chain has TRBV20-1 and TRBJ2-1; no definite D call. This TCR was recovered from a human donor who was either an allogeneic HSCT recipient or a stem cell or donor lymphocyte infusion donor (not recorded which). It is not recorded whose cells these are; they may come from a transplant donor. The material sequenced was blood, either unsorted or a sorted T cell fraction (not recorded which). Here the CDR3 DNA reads TGCAGTGCTAGACCTGGAAACAATGAGCAGTTCTTC. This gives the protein CSARPGNNEQFF.